This entry lists 10 T cell receptor beta chains sequenced from one sample in a study of blood T cells in healthy people across ages. The authors ran a second PCR of about 7 to 12 cycles using a sample-barcoded 5' primer and a J-beta primer mix. From the 5' RACE reads, TCRdb called clonotypes with MiXCR, one entry per CDR3 protein. This sample carries some 1,800,000 distinct CDR3 sequences, 35% to 50% of them seen once, and the ten largest clones take 20% to 25%. The sample was blood. The receptor source for this set is a human donor in good health.

This clonotype was seen more than once but under ten times. V and J are TRBV12-3 or TRBV12-4 and TRBJ1-5; D remains ambiguous. The CDR3 length is 15 residues. The germline V and J ends were trimmed by 1 base and 1 base, with 8 bases remaining between them. CDR3 residues: CASSLGERSNQPQHF. Written as DNA, the CDR3 is TGTGCCAGCAGTTTAGGGGAACGGAGCAATCAGCCCCAGCATTTT.

The CDR3 sequence: CASSLQGFHEQYF. CDR3 bases: TGCGCCAGCAGCTTGCAGGGGTTCCACGAGCAGTACTTC. The V and J genes are TRBV5-1 and TRBJ2-7, with TRBD1 as a possible D gene (6 bases). Germline loops: CDR1 SGHRS, CDR2 YFSETQ. This CDR3 comprises 13 residues. Trimming shortened V by 1 base and J by 5 bases, and 10 bases separated the two germline ends.

The gene calls are TRBV21-1 and TRBJ1-1. TRBV21-1 is listed as a pseudogene. The CDR3 length is 15 residues. CDR3 bases: TGTGCCAGCAGCAGGGAGGGGGGAATGAACACTGAAGCTTTCTTT. This codes for CASSREGGMNTEAFF.

The V gene is TRBV6-5, the J gene TRBJ1-3; D is perhaps TRBD1 (5 bases). Between the trimmed V and J ends, which lost 5 bases and 3 bases, there was a span of 17 bases. Germline assignment: CDR1 MNHEY and CDR2 SVGAGI. This CDR3 is 16 amino acids long. The CDR3 DNA follows: TGTGCCAGCAGTCTCACGTTGGGGGTTGTTGGAAACACCATATATTTT. Protein product: CASSLTLGVVGNTIYF.

The chain combines TRBV4-3 with TRBJ2-3; unclear D gene. V shed 1 base and J shed 6 bases, with 14 bases lying between them. This CDR3 contains 15 residues. The germline V gene encodes CDR1 LGHNA and CDR2 YSLEER. The CDR3 protein is CASSQGGARFDTQYF. The DNA of the CDR3 is TGCGCCAGCAGCCAAGGGGGTGCTAGATTCGATACGCAGTATTTT.

There are a few counts of this clonotype. In DNA, the CDR3 is TGCGCCAGCAGCCAAGACCGGCGGGGGGGCTTTGATACGCAGTATTTT. Protein sequence: CASSQDRRGGFDTQYF. The rearrangement links TRBV4-3 to TRBJ2-3; 9 bases match TRBD2. Germline CDR1 reads LGHNA; CDR2 reads YSLEER. The CDR3 length is 16 residues. V shed 0 bases and J 6 bases; nucleotides not matched to a gene: 7.

The chain carries TRBV27 and TRBJ1-2, with D uncertain. The ends were cut back, 6 bases at V and 4 bases at J, with 15 bases in the middle. Germline CDR1 and CDR2: MNHEY and SMNVEV (reference sequence). The CDR3 is made up of 14 amino acids. CDR3 region: CASSPNGRTYGYTF. CDR3 coding DNA: TGTGCCAGCAGCCCGAACGGGAGAACCTATGGCTACACCTTC.

This sequence joins TRBV15 and TRBJ1-5; D not resolved. V lost 0 bases to trimming and J lost 3 bases, with 6 bases between them. CDR1 is LNHNV and CDR2 is YYDKDF in the germline V gene (reference sequence). The CDR3 runs to 14 residues. CDR3 residues: CATSRDDDNQPQHF. Written as DNA, the CDR3 is TGTGCCACCAGCAGAGATGACGACAATCAGCCCCAGCATTTT.

The chain employs TRBV10-3 and TRBJ1-1; D is unresolved. V was shortened by 7 bases and J by 0 bases, with 18 bases between the two germline ends. Germline CDR1 is ENHRY and CDR2 is SYGVKD. The CDR3 loop spans 16 amino acids. Here the CDR3 reads CAIKGQGTAMNTEAFF. CDR3 DNA: TGTGCCATCAAAGGCCAAGGCACAGCCATGAACACTGAAGCTTTCTTT.

This rearrangement joins TRBV12-3 or TRBV12-4 to TRBJ2-7; perhaps TRBD2 as D (5 bases). V was clipped by 2 bases and J by 6 bases, with 8 bases between them. CDR3 length: 12 amino acids. The CDR3 DNA sequence: TGTGCCAGCAGTTTATTCGGGGTCGAGCAGTACTTC. Amino acids: CASSLFGVEQYF.